A selection of T cell receptor beta chains follows, all from one sample in a study of shared clonotypes between healthy human individuals. Only in-frame clones appear in the TCRdb table, and some are missing; sequencing was by immunoSEQ multiplex PCR. In the table there are 400,000 or so clones, 96% of which are singletons. Specimen: memory CD8+ T cells sorted from blood. All receptors come from a man aged 25-45 years in good health. Both conserved end residues are part of each CDR3. The order of the fields is V gene, J gene, CDR3 protein.

V gene: TRBV4-2
J gene: TRBJ2-7
CDR3 protein: CASSPLEAGTQTYEQYF

V gene: TRBV5-4
J gene: TRBJ2-5
CDR3 protein: CASSARHRGEAERETQYF

V gene: TRBV11-3
J gene: TRBJ2-3
CDR3 protein: CASSLSPSADTQYF

V gene: TRBV18
J gene: TRBJ2-7
CDR3 protein: CASSLSAGAVGYEQYF

V gene: TRBV19
J gene: TRBJ2-3
CDR3 protein: CASTSTDTQYF

V gene: TRBV5-8
J gene: TRBJ2-3
CDR3 protein: CASSLWTGITDTQYF

V gene: TRBV7-9
J gene: TRBJ2-1
CDR3 protein: CASSLGTSNEQFF

V gene: TRBV5-1
J gene: TRBJ2-3
CDR3 protein: CASSSTGVRTDTQYF

V gene: TRBV9
J gene: TRBJ2-1
CDR3 protein: CASSVAGGGSYNEQFF

V gene: TRBV5-1
J gene: TRBJ2-7
CDR3 protein: CASNDPGNSYEQYF

V gene: TRBV6-5
J gene: TRBJ2-2
CDR3 protein: CATTGPLHTGELFF

V gene: TRBV5-6
J gene: TRBJ2-2
CDR3 protein: CASSFYPVGELFF

V gene: TRBV6-1
J gene: TRBJ2-6
CDR3 protein: CASDNSGANVLTF

V gene: TRBV4-2
J gene: TRBJ1-5
CDR3 protein: CASSQDNSGGQPQHF

V gene: TRBV7-9
J gene: TRBJ1-2
CDR3 protein: CASSIPGQDHYGYTF

V gene: TRBV19
J gene: TRBJ2-4
CDR3 protein: CASSIGLAGTKNIQYF

V gene: TRBV6-1
J gene: TRBJ2-5
CDR3 protein: CASSEWDRGHETQYF

V gene: TRBV13
J gene: TRBJ1-2
CDR3 protein: CASSATSWDYGYTF

V gene: TRBV4-2
J gene: TRBJ2-1
CDR3 protein: CASSQDVELVYNEQFF

V gene: TRBV18
J gene: TRBJ2-7
CDR3 protein: CASSPGDEQYF

V gene: TRBV6-6
J gene: TRBJ2-2
CDR3 protein: CASRPAPETRELFF

V gene: TRBV25-1
J gene: TRBJ2-3
CDR3 protein: CASSEFSSGLRFTDTQYF

V gene: TRBV6-6
J gene: TRBJ2-7
CDR3 protein: CASSYTGTGEQYF

V gene: TRBV19
J gene: TRBJ2-7
CDR3 protein: CASSKSGSYEQYF

V gene: TRBV5-1
J gene: TRBJ2-7
CDR3 protein: CASSLGRTAYEQYF

V gene: TRBV11-2
J gene: TRBJ2-3
CDR3 protein: CASNAGGPSSDTQYF

V gene: TRBV28
J gene: TRBJ1-4
CDR3 protein: CASSLAGGNEKLFF

V gene: TRBV28
J gene: TRBJ2-7
CDR3 protein: CASRLAGFYEQYF

V gene: TRBV7-9
J gene: TRBJ2-1
CDR3 protein: CASSQTRGRVGHEQFF

V gene: TRBV6-1
J gene: TRBJ1-2
CDR3 protein: CASKDGAYGYTF